Listed here are 5 T cell receptor beta chains from one sample, sequenced in a study of CD8 T cells in ankylosing spondylitis. Study-wide results and caveats: Blood from ankylosing spondylitis patients appeared to carry a characteristic eight-variant TCR beta motif.

TCRdb called the 5' RACE reads again in MiXCR, with one record for every CDR3 protein. The top ten clones hold 30% to 35% of a sample with 130,000 or so distinct CDR3 sequences, 17% of them seen once. No antigen is known for these receptors. Sequencing used blood, either unsorted or a sorted T cell fraction (not recorded which). The receptors originated from a male donor with ankylosing spondylitis.

This rearrangement joins TRBV11-2 to TRBJ2-3; D is ambiguous. CDR3 length: 12 amino acids. V shed 5 bases and J shed 4 bases, with 7 bases lying between them. Germline lookup yields CDR1 SGHAT and CDR2 FQNNGV. The CDR3 region has the DNA TGTGCCAGCAGCCCAGACGCAGATACGCAGTATTTT. Translated, it gives CASSPDADTQYF.

This clonotype showed up just a few times. The rearrangement joins TRBV5-5 to TRBJ1-1, with D uncertain. Per germline, CDR1 SGHKS and CDR2 YYEKEE (reference sequence). V was cut by 1 base and J by 3 bases, with 1 base left in between. The CDR3 is 11 amino acids. CDR3 amino acids: CASSLYTEAFF. The CDR3 nucleotides are TGTGCCAGCAGCTTGTACACTGAAGCTTTCTTT.

The chain has TRBV7-2 and TRBJ1-2; D gene unclear. CDR1 SGHTA and CDR2 FQGNSA come from the germline V gene. The CDR3 length is 13 residues. The V end was cut by 3 bases, the J end by 0 bases, with 5 bases between. This CDR3 is CASSFGTNYGYTF. CDR3 in DNA: TGTGCCAGCAGCTTCGGTACTAACTATGGCTACACCTTC. Complete variable domain (other parts from reference TRBV7-2 and TRBJ1-2): GAGVSQSPSNKVTEKGKDVELRCDPISGHTALYWYRQSLGQGLEFLIYFQGNSAPDKSGLPSDRFSAERTGGSVSTLTIQRTQQEDSAVYLCASSFGTNYGYTFGSGTRLTVV.

The chain links TRBV9 to TRBJ2-1; D is ambiguous. V was clipped by 4 bases and J by 10 bases, with 15 bases between them. The V gene's germline CDR1 is SGDLS and CDR2 YYNGEE. The length of the CDR3 is 13 residues. CDR3 bases: TGTGCCAGCAGCCCACGGACCCTCTACGAGCAGTTCTTC. Its translation: CASSPRTLYEQFF.

This clonotype was seen a few times. The chain recombines TRBV6-1 with TRBJ1-5, with D maybe TRBD1 (6 bases). The CDR3 covers 15 residues. Germline CDR1 reads MNHNS; CDR2 reads SASEGT. V was cut by 8 bases and J by 0 bases, with 14 bases left in between. CDR3 nucleotide sequence: TGTGCCAGCCAAAACAGACAGGCTAGCAATCAGCCCCAGCATTTT. Translated, it gives CASQNRQASNQPQHF.